A single sample is the source of the 17 T cell receptor beta chains below, sequenced in a study of PD-1 blockade in classical Hodgkin lymphoma. Time point of the sample: newly diagnosed, previously untreated cHL patient sample. Magnetic negative selection was used to purify CD4+ T cells from thawed PBMCs. Measured with immunoSEQ multiplex PCR; TCRdb has only the in-frame clones, and not every one. The sample has almost 20,000 clones; around 86% are singletons. The sequenced sample consisted of CD4+ T cells from blood. The receptors here all came from a human donor with classical Hodgkin lymphoma.

This clone was detected only once. The chain recombines TRBV6-5 with TRBJ1-5; D is unresolved. Germline CDR1 reads MNHEY; CDR2 reads SVGAGI. The CDR3 is made up of 13 amino acids. The ends were cut back, 1 base at V and 7 bases at J, with 8 bases in the middle. CDR3: CASSYWAGQPQHF. In nucleotides, the CDR3 is TGTGCCAGCAGTTACTGGGCGGGACAGCCCCAGCATTTT.

V usage is TRBV6-5 and J usage is TRBJ2-7, with 12 bases fitting TRBD2. CDR3 length: 15 residues. CDR1 and CDR2 from the germline V gene are MNHEY and SVGAGI. The trim removed 5 bases at V and 2 bases at J, leaving 4 bases unmatched. CDR3 DNA: TGTGCCAGCAGTCACAGACTAGCGGGAGCCTACGAGCAGTACTTC. This sequence encodes CASSHRLAGAYEQYF.

This clone was observed once. This chain connects TRBV6-5 to TRBJ2-1, with D maybe TRBD1 (5 bases). Germline lookup yields CDR1 MNHEY and CDR2 SVGAGI. Trimming took off 1 base at V and 12 bases at J, with 16 bases between the two ends. The CDR3 is 14 amino acids. The CDR3 loop is CASSYLGAERGQFF. For the CDR3, the DNA is TGTGCCAGCAGTTACTTAGGGGCGGAAAGGGGGCAGTTCTTC.

The rearrangement links TRBV28 to TRBJ2-7; 13 bases are a match to TRBD2. The trim removed 7 bases at V and 5 bases at J, leaving 17 bases unmatched. The CDR3 runs to 18 residues. Germline CDR1 MDHEN, CDR2 SYDVKM. The CDR3 bases are TGTGCCAGCATCCGAGCGCGGACTAGCGGGAGCTTGGTCAACGAGCAGTACTTC. As protein: CASIRARTSGSLVNEQYF.

This clone was counted a single time. This chain joins TRBV6-5 and TRBJ1-2, with 9 positions matching TRBD1. The CDR3 runs 13 residues. V lost 7 bases to trimming and J lost 5 bases; unmatched junction nucleotides: 5. The V gene's germline CDR1 is MNHEY and CDR2 SVGAGI. The CDR3 sequence: CASTEGQGYGYTF. CDR3 DNA: TGTGCCAGCACCGAGGGACAGGGTTATGGCTACACCTTC.

DNA for the CDR3: TGTGCCAGCAGTCCTCGACGTGAGATCAGGAGCTCCTACGAGCAGTACTTC. Translating gives CASSPRREIRSSYEQYF. The chain employs TRBV28 and TRBJ2-7; no definite D call. V lost 5 bases to trimming and J lost 0 bases, with 20 bases between them. There are 17 residues in the CDR3. Germline CDR1 and CDR2: MDHEN and SYDVKM.

This clone was counted between two and nine times. V and J are TRBV12-2 and TRBJ1-1; the D call of TRBD1 is as the table states it, not checked on the DNA. TRBV12-2 counts as a pseudogene. CDR3 length: 13 residues. The CDR3 coding sequence is TGTGCAAGTCCCGGACAGGGTGACACTGAAGCTTTCTTT. It is translated as CASPGQGDTEAFF.

Here the CDR3 reads CASSTRTDYGYTF. The CDR3 region has the DNA TGTGCCAGTAGTACCAGGACAGACTATGGCTACACCTTC. The chain has TRBV19 and TRBJ1-2, with D maybe TRBD1 (6 bases). Germline CDR1 and CDR2: LNHDA and SQIVND (reference sequence). V was trimmed by 4 bases and J by 3 bases, leaving 9 bases between them. CDR3 size: 13 residues.

The rearrangement links TRBV6-1 to TRBJ2-3, with TRBD1 as a possible D gene (6 bases). V was clipped by 8 bases and J by 0 bases, with 12 bases between them. CDR1 and CDR2 (germline): MNHNS, SASEGT. This CDR3 is built from 14 residues. The CDR3 region is CASEGGSSTDTQYF. CDR3 DNA: TGTGCCAGCGAAGGGGGATCTAGCACAGATACGCAGTATTTT.

The chain carries TRBV19 and TRBJ1-1; D remains ambiguous. Germline CDR1 LNHDA, CDR2 SQIVND (reference sequence). V lost 3 bases and J 6 bases, leaving 5 bases between the germline ends. CDR3 length: 11 residues. The CDR3: CASSIQSEAFF. For the CDR3, the DNA is TGTGCCAGTAGTATCCAGTCTGAAGCTTTCTTT. Full variable domain (outside the CDR3, taken from reference TRBV19 and TRBJ1-1): DGGITQSPKYLFRKEGQNVTLSCEQNLNHDAMYWYRQDPGQGLRLIYYSQIVNDFQKGDIAEGYSVSREKKESFPLTVTSAQKNPTAFYLCASSIQSEAFFGQGTRLTVV.

J is TRBJ1-2 and V is TRBV20-1; perhaps TRBD1 as D (5 bases). CDR1 is DFQATT and CDR2 is SNEGSKA in the germline V gene (reference sequence). The V and J ends lost 5 bases and 10 bases respectively, with 14 bases between them. The CDR3 has 11 residues. As DNA, the CDR3 is TGCAGTGCTTGGGACCGACCGATCTACACCTTC. Translating gives CSAWDRPIYTF.

The CDR3 here is CASTDQRLIQPPEQFF. The CDR3 DNA reads TGTGCCAGCACCGACCAGAGACTAATCCAACCACCTGAGCAGTTCTTC. The genes are TRBV6-9 and TRBJ2-1, with a tentative D call TRBD2 (5 bases). Germline V gives CDR1 MNHGY, CDR2 SVAAGI. The CDR3 extends over 16 amino acids. The V end was cut by 7 bases, the J end by 9 bases, with 25 bases between.

This rearrangement joins TRBV19 to TRBJ2-1, with unresolved D. Trimming cost V 3 bases and J 10 bases, with 13 bases left between them. This CDR3 contains 13 residues. Germline-derived CDR1 and CDR2 are LNHDA and SQIVND (reference sequence). CDR3 in DNA: TGTGCCAGTAGTATCTCGACGGTCCAGGAGCAGTTCTTC. Amino acid sequence: CASSISTVQEQFF.

This chain uses TRBV28 with TRBJ1-5, with D unclear. Trimming pared 6 bases from V and 0 bases from J, leaving 12 bases between. Germline-derived CDR1 and CDR2 are MDHEN and SYDVKM. The CDR3 loop spans 15 amino acids. The CDR3, as DNA: TGTGCCAGCAGATCCTTCGGGGATAGCAATCAGCCCCAGCATTTT. Amino acid sequence: CASRSFGDSNQPQHF.

V and J are TRBV27 and TRBJ1-5; 8 nucleotides agree with TRBD1. This CDR3 is 15 amino acids long. The junction had 8 bases not matched to a gene; V was cut back by 6 bases and J by 4 bases. Germline V gene data show CDR1 as MNHEY and CDR2 as SMNVEV (reference sequence). The CDR3 nucleotides are TGTGCCAGCAGGGCAGGGGGCGCGAAAAATCAGCCCCAGCATTTT. Encoded protein: CASRAGGAKNQPQHF.

This rearrangement joins TRBV7-8 to TRBJ2-5, with TRBD1 matching 7 bases. This CDR3 spans 14 amino acids. The germline gives CDR1 SGHVS, CDR2 FQNEAQ. Trimming at V came to 2 bases and at J to 5 bases, leaving 5 bases not matched to a gene. CDR3 sequence: CASSLTDRVETQYF. In DNA form, the CDR3 reads TGTGCCAGCAGCTTAACCGACAGGGTGGAGACCCAGTACTTC.

This rearrangement joins TRBV2 to TRBJ2-3; D gene ambiguous. Trimming shortened V by 1 base and J by 0 bases, and 11 bases separated the two germline ends. The CDR3 covers 16 residues. CDR1 and CDR2 (germline): SNHLY, FYNNEI. The DNA of the CDR3 is TGTGCCAGCAGTGAAGTCGTGTCGGCCAGCACAGATACGCAGTATTTT. Translating gives CASSEVVSASTDTQYF.